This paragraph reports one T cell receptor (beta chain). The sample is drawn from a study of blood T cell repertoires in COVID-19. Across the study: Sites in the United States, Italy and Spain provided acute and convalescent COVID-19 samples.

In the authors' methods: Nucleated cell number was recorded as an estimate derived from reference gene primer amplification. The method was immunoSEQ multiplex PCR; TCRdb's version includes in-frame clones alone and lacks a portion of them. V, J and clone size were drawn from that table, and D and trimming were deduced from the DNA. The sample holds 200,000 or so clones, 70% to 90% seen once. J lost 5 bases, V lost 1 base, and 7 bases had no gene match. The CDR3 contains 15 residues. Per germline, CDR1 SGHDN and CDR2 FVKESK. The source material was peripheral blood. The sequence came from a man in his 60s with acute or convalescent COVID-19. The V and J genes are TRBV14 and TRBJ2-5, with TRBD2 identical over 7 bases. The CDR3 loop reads CASSQGDYLGETQYF. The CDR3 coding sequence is TGTGCCAGCAGCCAAGGGGACTACCTTGGTGAGACCCAGTACTTC.